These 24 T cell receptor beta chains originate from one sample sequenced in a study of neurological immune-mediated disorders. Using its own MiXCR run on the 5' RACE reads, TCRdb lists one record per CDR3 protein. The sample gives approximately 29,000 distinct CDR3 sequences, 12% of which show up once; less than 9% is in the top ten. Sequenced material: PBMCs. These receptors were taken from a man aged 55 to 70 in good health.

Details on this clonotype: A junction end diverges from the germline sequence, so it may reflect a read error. The CDR3 DNA reads TGTGCCAGCAACTTAGATTCAGGGCTAGGGACCCAGTACTTC. Its translation: CASNLDSGLGTQYF. This sequence joins TRBV7-2 and TRBJ2-5; D might be TRBD1 (5 bases). Germline loops: CDR1 SGHTA, CDR2 FQGNSA. The CDR3 has 14 residues.

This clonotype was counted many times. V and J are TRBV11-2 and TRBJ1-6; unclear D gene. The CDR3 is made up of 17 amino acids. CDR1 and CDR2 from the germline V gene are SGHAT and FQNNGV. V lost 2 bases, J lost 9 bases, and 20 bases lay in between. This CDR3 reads CASSLTPLLDPLSPLHF. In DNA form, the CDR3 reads TGTGCCAGCAGCTTAACGCCGCTTTTGGACCCTCTTTCACCCCTCCACTTT.

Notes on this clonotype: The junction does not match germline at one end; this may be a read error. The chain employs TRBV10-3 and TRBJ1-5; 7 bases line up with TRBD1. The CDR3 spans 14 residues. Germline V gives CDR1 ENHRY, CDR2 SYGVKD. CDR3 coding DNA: TGTGCCACCTGCCTCACAGGGGACAATCAACCCCAGCATTTT. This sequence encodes CATCLTGDNQPQHF.

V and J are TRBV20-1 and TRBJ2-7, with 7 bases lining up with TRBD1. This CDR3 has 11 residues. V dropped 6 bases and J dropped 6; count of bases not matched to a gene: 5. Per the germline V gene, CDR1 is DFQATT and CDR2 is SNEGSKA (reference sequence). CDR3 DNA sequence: TGCAGTGCCCCGGGACAGCGCGAGCAGTACTTC. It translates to CSAPGQREQYF.

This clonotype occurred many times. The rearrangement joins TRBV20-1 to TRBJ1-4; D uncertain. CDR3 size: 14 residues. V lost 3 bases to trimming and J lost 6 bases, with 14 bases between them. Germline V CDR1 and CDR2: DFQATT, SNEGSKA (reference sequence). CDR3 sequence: CSASYEGGYEKLFF. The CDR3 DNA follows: TGCAGTGCTAGTTACGAAGGAGGGTATGAAAAACTGTTTTTT.

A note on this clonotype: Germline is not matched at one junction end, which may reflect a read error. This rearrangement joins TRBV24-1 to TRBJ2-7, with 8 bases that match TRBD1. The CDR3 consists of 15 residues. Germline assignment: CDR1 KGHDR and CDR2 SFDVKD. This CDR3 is CATSATRTGIHEQYF. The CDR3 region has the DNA TGTGCCACTAGTGCTACCAGGACAGGGATCCACGAGCAGTACTTC.

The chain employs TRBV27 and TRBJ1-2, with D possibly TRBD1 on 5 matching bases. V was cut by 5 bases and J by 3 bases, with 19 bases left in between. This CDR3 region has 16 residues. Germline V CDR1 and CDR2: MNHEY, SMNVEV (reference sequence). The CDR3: CASSPLLGTLHYGYTF. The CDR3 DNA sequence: TGTGCCAGCAGTCCCCTTCTGGGGACCCTGCACTATGGCTACACCTTC.

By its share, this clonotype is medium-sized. The CDR3 coding sequence is TGTGCCAGCAGCGACAGGGCCCAGCCCCAGCATTTT. It codes for CASSDRAQPQHF. V is TRBV21-1 and J is TRBJ1-5; TRBD1, as called in the table, went unchecked against the DNA. TRBV21-1 is tagged as a pseudogene. This CDR3 is 12 amino acids long.

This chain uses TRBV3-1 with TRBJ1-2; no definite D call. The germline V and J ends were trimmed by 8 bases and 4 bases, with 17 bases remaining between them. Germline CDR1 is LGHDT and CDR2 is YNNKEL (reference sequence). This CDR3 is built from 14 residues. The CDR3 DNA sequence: TGTGCCAGCGGAAAAAAGGGAGCTAGCTATGGCTACACCTTC. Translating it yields CASGKKGASYGYTF.

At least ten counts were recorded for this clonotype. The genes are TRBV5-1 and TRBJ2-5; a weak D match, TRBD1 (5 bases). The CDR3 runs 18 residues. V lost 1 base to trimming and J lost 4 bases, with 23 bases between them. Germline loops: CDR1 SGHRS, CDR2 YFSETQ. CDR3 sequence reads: CASSLYGGHGKGIETQYF. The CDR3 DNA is TGCGCCAGCAGCTTGTACGGCGGACACGGAAAGGGGATAGAGACCCAGTACTTC. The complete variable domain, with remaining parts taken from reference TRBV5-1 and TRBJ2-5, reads KAGVTQTPRYLIKTRGQQVTLSCSPISGHRSVSWYQQTPGQGLQFLFEYFSETQRNKGNFPGRFSGRQFSNSRSEMNVSTLELGDSALYLCASSLYGGHGKGIETQYFGPGTRLLVL.

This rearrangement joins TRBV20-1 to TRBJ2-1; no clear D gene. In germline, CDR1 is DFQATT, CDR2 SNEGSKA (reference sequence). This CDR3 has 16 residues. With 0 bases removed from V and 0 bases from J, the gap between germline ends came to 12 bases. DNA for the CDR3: TGCAGTGCTAGAGAGCAAGCGACGAGCTCCTACAATGAGCAGTTCTTC. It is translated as CSAREQATSSYNEQFF.

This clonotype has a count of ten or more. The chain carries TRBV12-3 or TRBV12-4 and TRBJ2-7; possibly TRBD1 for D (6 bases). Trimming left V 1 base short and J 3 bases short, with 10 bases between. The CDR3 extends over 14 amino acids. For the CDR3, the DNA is TGTGCCAGCAGTTTAGTTGGGGGCCACTACGAGCAGTACTTC. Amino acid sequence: CASSLVGGHYEQYF.

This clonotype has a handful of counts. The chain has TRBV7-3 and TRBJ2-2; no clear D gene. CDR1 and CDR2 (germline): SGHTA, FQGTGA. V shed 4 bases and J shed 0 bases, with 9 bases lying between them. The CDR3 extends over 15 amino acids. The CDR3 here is CASSSNAPNTGELFF. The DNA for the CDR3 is TGTGCCAGCAGCTCGAATGCGCCGAACACCGGGGAGCTGTTTTTT.

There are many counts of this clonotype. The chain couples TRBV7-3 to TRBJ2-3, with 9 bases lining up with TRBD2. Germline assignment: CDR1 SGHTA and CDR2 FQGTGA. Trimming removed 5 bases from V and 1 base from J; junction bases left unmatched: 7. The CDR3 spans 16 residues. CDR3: CASSQRTSEGTDTQYF. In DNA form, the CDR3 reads TGTGCCAGCAGCCAACGGACTAGCGAAGGCACAGATACGCAGTATTTT.

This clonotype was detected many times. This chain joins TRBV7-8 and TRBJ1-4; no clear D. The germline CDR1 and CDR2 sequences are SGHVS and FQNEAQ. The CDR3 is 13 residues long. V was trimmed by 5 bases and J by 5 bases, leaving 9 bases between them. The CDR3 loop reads CASSKDLNEKLFF. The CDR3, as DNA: TGTGCCAGCAGCAAGGATCTCAATGAAAAACTGTTTTTT.

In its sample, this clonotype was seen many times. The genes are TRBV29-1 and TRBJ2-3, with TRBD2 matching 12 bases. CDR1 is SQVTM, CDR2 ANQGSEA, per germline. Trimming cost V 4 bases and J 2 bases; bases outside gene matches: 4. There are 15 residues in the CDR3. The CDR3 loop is CSVGGLAGPTDTQYF. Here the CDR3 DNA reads TGCAGCGTTGGCGGACTAGCGGGGCCCACAGATACGCAGTATTTT.

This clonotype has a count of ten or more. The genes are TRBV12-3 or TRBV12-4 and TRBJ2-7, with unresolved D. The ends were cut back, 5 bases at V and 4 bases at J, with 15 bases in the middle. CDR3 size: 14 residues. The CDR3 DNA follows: TGTGCCAGCAGTGTAGGACCGGTGGGTTACGAGCAGTACTTC. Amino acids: CASSVGPVGYEQYF.

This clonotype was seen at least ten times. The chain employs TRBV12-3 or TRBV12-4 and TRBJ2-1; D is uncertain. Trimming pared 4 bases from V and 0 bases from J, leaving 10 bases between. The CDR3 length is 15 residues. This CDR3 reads CASSSPIGSYNEQFF. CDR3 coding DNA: TGTGCCAGCAGTTCTCCCATAGGCTCCTACAATGAGCAGTTCTTC.

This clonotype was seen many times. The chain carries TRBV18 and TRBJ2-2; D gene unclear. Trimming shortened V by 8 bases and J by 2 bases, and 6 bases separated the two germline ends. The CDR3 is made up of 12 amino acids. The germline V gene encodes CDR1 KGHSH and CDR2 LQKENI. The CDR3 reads CASTYNTGELFF. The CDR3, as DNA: TGTGCCAGCACTTATAACACCGGGGAGCTGTTTTTT.

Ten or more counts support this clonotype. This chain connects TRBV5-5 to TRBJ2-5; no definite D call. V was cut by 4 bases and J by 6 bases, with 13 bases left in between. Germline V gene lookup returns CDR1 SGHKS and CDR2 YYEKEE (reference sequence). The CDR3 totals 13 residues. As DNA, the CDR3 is TGTGCCAGCAGCCCCGACACGGTGAAGACCCAGTACTTC. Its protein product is CASSPDTVKTQYF. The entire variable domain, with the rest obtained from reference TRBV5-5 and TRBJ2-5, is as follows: DAGVTQSPTHLIKTRGQQVTLRCSPISGHKSVSWYQQVLGQGPQFIFQYYEKEERGRGNFPDRFSARQFPNYSSELNVNALLLGDSALYLCASSPDTVKTQYFGPGTRLLVL.

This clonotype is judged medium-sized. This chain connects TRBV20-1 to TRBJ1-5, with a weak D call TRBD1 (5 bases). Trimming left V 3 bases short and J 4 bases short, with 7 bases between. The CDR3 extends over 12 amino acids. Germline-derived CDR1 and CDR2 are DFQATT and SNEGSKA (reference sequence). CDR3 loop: CSASRGNQPQHF. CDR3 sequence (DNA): TGCAGTGCTAGTCGGGGGAATCAGCCCCAGCATTTT.

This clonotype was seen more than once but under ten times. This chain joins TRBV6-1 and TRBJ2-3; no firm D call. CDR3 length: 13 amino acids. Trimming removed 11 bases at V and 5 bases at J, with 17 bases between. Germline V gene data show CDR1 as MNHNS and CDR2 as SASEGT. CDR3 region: CAADTGFGDTQYF. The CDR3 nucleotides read TGTGCCGCCGATACTGGGTTTGGAGATACGCAGTATTTT.

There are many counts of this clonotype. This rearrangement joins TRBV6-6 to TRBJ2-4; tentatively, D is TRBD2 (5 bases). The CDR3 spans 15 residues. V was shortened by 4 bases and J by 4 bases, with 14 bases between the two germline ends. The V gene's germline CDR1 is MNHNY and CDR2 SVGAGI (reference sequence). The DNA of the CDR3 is TGTGCCAGCAGTTCCGACGGGAAAAAAAAAAACATTCAGTACTTC. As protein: CASSSDGKKKNIQYF.

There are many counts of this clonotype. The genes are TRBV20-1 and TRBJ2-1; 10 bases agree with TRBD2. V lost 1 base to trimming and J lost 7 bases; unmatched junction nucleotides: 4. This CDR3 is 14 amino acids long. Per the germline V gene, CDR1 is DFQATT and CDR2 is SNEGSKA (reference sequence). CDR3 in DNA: TGCAGTGCTAGAGGACTAGCGGGTATAAATGAGCAGTTCTTC. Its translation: CSARGLAGINEQFF.